A single sample gave rise to the 11 T cell receptor beta chains below, sequenced in a study of cytomegalovirus exposure and HLA in healthy donors. With 60 Vbeta and 13 Jbeta primers, the PCR was carried out. Profiled with immunoSEQ multiplex PCR; TCRdb holds only in-frame clones, not every one. Of about 94,000 clones in the sample, around 76% are singletons; the top ten hold roughly 6.9%. Sequencing was done on a sample of PBMCs. These receptors were taken from a man aged 35 to 55 in good health and CMV-seropositive.

The V call is TRBV6-5, the J call TRBJ2-7; 9 nucleotides line up with TRBD1. CDR1 MNHEY and CDR2 SVGAGI come from the germline V gene. The CDR3 is made up of 14 amino acids. The J segment lost 3 bases and the V segment lost 5 bases, leaving 5 bases of the junction unmatched. CDR3 region: CASSADRGVYEQYF. CDR3 bases: TGTGCCAGCAGTGCCGACAGGGGGGTCTACGAGCAGTACTTC.

Sample share makes this clone medium-sized. This chain connects TRBV4-3 to TRBJ2-1; unclear D gene. Between the trimmed V and J ends, which lost 0 bases and 7 bases, there was a span of 10 bases. CDR3 length: 14 amino acids. Germline CDR1 is LGHNA and CDR2 is YSLEER. The CDR3 DNA reads TGCGCCAGCAGCCAAGATCGGGTTTGGAATGAGCAGTTCTTC. Encoded protein: CASSQDRVWNEQFF.

The chain links TRBV27 to TRBJ2-5; D is uncertain. Germline V gives CDR1 MNHEY, CDR2 SMNVEV (reference sequence). Trimming removed 6 bases from V and 0 bases from J, with 8 bases in between. This CDR3 comprises 13 residues. The CDR3 loop reads CASRVANQETQYF. CDR3 DNA: TGTGCCAGCAGAGTCGCTAACCAAGAGACCCAGTACTTC.

The V gene is TRBV19, the J gene TRBJ1-2; D call uncertain. Trimming shortened V by 1 base and J by 0 bases, and 3 bases separated the two germline ends. The CDR3 sequence is 13 residues long. CDR1 is LNHDA and CDR2 is SQIVND in the germline V gene (reference sequence). The CDR3: CASSIGANYGYTF. CDR3 bases: TGTGCCAGTAGTATAGGCGCTAACTATGGCTACACCTTC.

V is TRBV6-1 and J is TRBJ2-7, with 9 positions matching TRBD2. The CDR3 has 13 residues. Per germline, CDR1 MNHNS and CDR2 SASEGT. V shed 8 bases, J shed 6 bases, and the junction held 8 bases outside the gene matches. The CDR3 loop is CASERGARSEQYF. The CDR3 DNA sequence: TGTGCCAGCGAGCGGGGGGCGCGGTCCGAGCAGTACTTC.

V usage is TRBV11-2 and J usage is TRBJ2-1, with 8 nucleotides matching TRBD2. CDR1 and CDR2 from the germline V gene are SGHAT and FQNNGV. The CDR3 spans 16 residues. Losses at the gene ends were 3 bases for V and 2 bases for J; bases not matched to a gene: 6. This chain's CDR3 is CASSFAAGAAYNEQFF. The CDR3 nucleotides are TGTGCCAGCAGCTTTGCAGCGGGAGCCGCCTACAATGAGCAGTTCTTC.

This clone was seen more than once but under ten times. The chain combines TRBV28 with TRBJ2-1; 10 nucleotides line up with TRBD2. Germline V CDR1 and CDR2: MDHEN, SYDVKM. Losses at the gene ends were 8 bases for V and 4 bases for J; bases not matched to a gene: 17. The CDR3 contains 18 residues. The CDR3 is CASLLMIGASGSYNEQFF. The CDR3 DNA is TGTGCCAGCCTACTTATGATTGGGGCTAGCGGGAGTTACAATGAGCAGTTCTTC.

V and J are TRBV5-4 and TRBJ1-1; possible D gene TRBD1, 6 bases. V lost 4 bases and J 1 base, leaving 17 bases between the germline ends. Germline assignment: CDR1 SGHNT and CDR2 YYREEE (reference sequence). The CDR3 covers 16 residues. For the CDR3, the DNA is TGTGCCAGCAGCCCCTCAACCAGGGGTAGGAACACTGAAGCTTTCTTT. Residues: CASSPSTRGRNTEAFF.

For this clone: Lacking the conserved final phenylalanine or tryptophan, this CDR3 likely reflects a read error. The CDR3 spells CARSPTGRTEAFV. The CDR3 DNA reads TGTGCCAGGTCACCCACAGGACGCACTGAAGCTTTCGTT. The chain links TRBV19 to TRBJ1-1, with a possible D match to TRBD1 (5 bases). Trimming pared 9 bases from V and 4 bases from J, leaving 15 bases between. Germline V lookup: CDR1 LNHDA, CDR2 SQIVND (reference sequence). The length of the CDR3 is 13 residues.

This clone was picked up a small number of times. CDR3 residues: CASPGQGENEQFF. CDR3 in DNA: TGTGCCAGTCCGGGGCAGGGGGAGAATGAGCAGTTCTTC. The chain combines TRBV28 with TRBJ2-1; 7 bases match TRBD1. This CDR3 contains 13 residues. The ends lost 9 bases at V and 7 bases at J; junction bases unmatched: 9. Looked up from germline, CDR1 is MDHEN and CDR2 is SYDVKM.

For this clone: Other DNA sequences in this sample translate to the same CDR3. This rearrangement joins TRBV2 to TRBJ2-4; D is possibly TRBD2 (6 bases). Trimming stripped 7 bases from V and 0 bases from J, with 7 bases between. The germline gives CDR1 SNHLY, CDR2 FYNNEI. The CDR3 extends over 13 amino acids. CDR3 DNA sequence: TGTGCCAGCACGGGACTAGCCAAAAACATTCAGTACTTC. Its protein is CASTGLAKNIQYF.